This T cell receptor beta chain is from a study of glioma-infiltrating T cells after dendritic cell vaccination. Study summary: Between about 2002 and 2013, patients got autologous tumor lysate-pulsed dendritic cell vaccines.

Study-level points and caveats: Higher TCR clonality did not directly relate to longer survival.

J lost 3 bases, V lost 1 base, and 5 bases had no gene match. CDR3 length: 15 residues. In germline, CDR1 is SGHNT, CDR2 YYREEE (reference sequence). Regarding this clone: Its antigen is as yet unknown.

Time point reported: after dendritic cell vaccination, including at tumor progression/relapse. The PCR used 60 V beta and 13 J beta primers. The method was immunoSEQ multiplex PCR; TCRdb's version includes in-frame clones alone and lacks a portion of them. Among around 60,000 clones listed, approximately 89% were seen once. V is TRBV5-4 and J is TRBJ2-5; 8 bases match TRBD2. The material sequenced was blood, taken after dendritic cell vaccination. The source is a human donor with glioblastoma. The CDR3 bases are TGTGCCAGCAGCTTGAGTAGTAGCGGGAAAGAGACCCAGTACTTC. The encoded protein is CASSLSSSGKETQYF.